Reported below is one T cell receptor (beta chain). The CDR3 has 12 amino acids. Trimming pared 2 bases from V and 4 bases from J, leaving 5 bases between. Germline CDR1 reads MDHEN; CDR2 reads SYDVKM. Unique molecular identifiers featured in how the TCRbeta library was prepared. Via MiXCR, TCRdb re-called the PCR reads, giving one row per CDR3 protein. This table holds a few hundred thousand distinct CDR3 sequences, about 20% found once. This sample is drawn from a study of T-cell reconstitution after alpha-beta-depleted transplantation in children. Sequencing used PBMCs from the stem cell graft donor, obtained from the stem cell graft. The chain carries TRBV28 and TRBJ2-5; D gene ambiguous. The receptor comes from a human donor who donated a stem cell graft to a child with acute myeloid leukemia. CDR3 DNA: TGTGCCAGCAGTTTAGGTCCAGAGACCCAGTACTTC. This codes for CASSLGPETQYF.